The TCR beta chain described here comes from a study of blood T cell repertoires in COVID-19. On the study more broadly: The analysed material was cDNA or gDNA that came from T cells, B-cell-depleted T cells, or PBMCs.

Participants were aged about 18 to 100 years from 20 to 30 US areas. Participant-given clinical history determined each cohort assignment. Original processing methods: By means of reference gene primer amplification, nucleated cell counts were estimated. Data came from immunoSEQ multiplex PCR; TCRdb stores just in-frame clones and leaves some out. That table is the source of V, J and clone size, and D and trimming were worked out from the DNA. The data hold some 140,000 clones, with about 86% observed a single time. The sequencing sample was made of PBMCs or T cells enriched from blood (not recorded which). This TCR was recovered from a man aged 35-49 years with acute COVID-19.

This CDR3 is CASRPQGLVNTEAFF. CDR3 nucleotide sequence: TGTGCCAGTAGGCCTCAGGGGCTAGTGAACACTGAAGCTTTCTTT. This chain links TRBV19 with TRBJ1-1; tentatively, D is TRBD1 (6 bases). Per germline, CDR1 LNHDA and CDR2 SQIVND (reference sequence). Between the trimmed V and J ends, which lost 6 bases and 0 bases, there was a span of 14 bases. The CDR3 is 15 residues long.